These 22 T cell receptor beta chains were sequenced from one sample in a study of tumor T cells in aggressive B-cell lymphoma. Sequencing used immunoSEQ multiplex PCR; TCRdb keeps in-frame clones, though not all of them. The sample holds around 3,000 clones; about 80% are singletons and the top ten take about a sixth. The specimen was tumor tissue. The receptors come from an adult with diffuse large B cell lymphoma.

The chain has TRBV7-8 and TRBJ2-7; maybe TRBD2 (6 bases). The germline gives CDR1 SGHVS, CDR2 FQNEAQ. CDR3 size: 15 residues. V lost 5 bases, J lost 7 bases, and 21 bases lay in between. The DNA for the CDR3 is TGTGCCAGCAGCCCTCCGATACTAGCTGGTTTGGAGCAGTACTTC. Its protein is CASSPPILAGLEQYF.

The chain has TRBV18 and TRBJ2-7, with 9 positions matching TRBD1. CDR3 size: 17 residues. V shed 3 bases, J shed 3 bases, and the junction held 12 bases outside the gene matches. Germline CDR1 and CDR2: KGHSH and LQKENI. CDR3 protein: CASSPRFWGTGNYEQYF. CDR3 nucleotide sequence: TGTGCCAGCTCACCTCGGTTTTGGGGGACAGGGAACTACGAGCAGTACTTC. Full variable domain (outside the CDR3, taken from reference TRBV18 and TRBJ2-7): NAGVMQNPRHLVRRRGQEARLRCSPMKGHSHVYWYRQLPEEGLKFMVYLQKENIIDESGMPKERFSAEFPKEGPSILRIQQVVRGDSAAYFCASSPRFWGTGNYEQYFGPGTRLTVT.

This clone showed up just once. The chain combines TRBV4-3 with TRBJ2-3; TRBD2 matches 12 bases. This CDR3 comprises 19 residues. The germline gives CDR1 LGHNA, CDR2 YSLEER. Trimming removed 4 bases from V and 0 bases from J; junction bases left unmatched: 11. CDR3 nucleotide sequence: TGCGCCAGCAGCCGCCAACTAGCGGGGGGAACTTCTAGCACAGATACGCAGTATTTT. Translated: CASSRQLAGGTSSTDTQYF.

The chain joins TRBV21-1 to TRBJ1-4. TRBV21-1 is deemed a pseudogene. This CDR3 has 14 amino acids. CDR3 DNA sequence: TGTGCCAGCAGCAGTGCGGAGCGTAATGAAAAACTGTTTTTT. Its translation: CASSSAERNEKLFF.

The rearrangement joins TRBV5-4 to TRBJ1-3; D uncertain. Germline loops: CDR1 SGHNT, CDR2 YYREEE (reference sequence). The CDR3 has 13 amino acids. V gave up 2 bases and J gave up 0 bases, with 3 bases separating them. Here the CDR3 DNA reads TGTGCCAGCAGCTTATACTCTGGAAACACCATATATTTT. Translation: CASSLYSGNTIYF.

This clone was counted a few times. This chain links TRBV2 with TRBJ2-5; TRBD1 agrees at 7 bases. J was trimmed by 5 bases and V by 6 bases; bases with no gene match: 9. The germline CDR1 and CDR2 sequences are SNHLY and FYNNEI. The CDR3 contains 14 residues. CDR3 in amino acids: CASRNLGGPETQYF. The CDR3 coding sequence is TGTGCCAGCAGGAACCTAGGGGGCCCGGAGACCCAGTACTTC.

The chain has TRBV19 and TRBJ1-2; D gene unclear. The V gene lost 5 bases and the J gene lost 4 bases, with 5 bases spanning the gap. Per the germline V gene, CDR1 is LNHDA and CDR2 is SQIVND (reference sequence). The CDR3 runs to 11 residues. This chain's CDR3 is CASSGGYGYTF. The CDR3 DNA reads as TGTGCCAGTAGTGGAGGCTATGGCTACACCTTC.

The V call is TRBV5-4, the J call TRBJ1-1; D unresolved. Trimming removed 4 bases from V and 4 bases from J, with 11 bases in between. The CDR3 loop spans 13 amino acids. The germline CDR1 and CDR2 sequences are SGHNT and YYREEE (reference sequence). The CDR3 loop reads CASSPGGFTEAFF. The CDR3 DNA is TGTGCCAGCAGCCCGGGAGGGTTCACTGAAGCTTTCTTT.

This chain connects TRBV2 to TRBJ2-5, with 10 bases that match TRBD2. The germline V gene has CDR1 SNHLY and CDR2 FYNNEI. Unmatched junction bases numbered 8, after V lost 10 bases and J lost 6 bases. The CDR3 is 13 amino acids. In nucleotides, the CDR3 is TGTGCCATCCTGCTCACTAGCGGGAAGACCCAGTACTTC. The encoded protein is CAILLTSGKTQYF.

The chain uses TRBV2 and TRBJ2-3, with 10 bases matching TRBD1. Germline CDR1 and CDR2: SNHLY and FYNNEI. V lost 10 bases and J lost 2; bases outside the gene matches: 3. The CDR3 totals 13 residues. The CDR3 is CATGTGDTDTQYF. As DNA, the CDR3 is TGTGCCACCGGGACAGGGGACACAGATACGCAGTATTTT.

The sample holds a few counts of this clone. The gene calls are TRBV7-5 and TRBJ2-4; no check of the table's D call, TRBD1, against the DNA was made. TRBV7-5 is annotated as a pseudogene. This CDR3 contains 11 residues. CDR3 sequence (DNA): TGTGCCAGCAGCTTAGGGACAGTTCAGTACTTC. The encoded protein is CASSLGTVQYF.

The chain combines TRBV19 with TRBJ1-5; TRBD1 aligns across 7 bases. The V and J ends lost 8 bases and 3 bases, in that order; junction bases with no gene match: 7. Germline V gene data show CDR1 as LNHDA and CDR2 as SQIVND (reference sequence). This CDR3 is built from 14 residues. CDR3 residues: CASLPRGDNQPQHF. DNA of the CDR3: TGTGCCAGTCTCCCCAGGGGGGACAATCAGCCCCAGCATTTT.

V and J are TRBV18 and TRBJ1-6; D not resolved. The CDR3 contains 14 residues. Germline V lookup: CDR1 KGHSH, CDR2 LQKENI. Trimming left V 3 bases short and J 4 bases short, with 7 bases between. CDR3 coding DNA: TGTGCCAGCTCACCGGCCGGGTATAATTCACCCCTCCACTTT. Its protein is CASSPAGYNSPLHF. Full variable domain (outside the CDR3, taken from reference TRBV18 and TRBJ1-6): NAGVMQNPRHLVRRRGQEARLRCSPMKGHSHVYWYRQLPEEGLKFMVYLQKENIIDESGMPKERFSAEFPKEGPSILRIQQVVRGDSAAYFCASSPAGYNSPLHFGNGTRLTVT.

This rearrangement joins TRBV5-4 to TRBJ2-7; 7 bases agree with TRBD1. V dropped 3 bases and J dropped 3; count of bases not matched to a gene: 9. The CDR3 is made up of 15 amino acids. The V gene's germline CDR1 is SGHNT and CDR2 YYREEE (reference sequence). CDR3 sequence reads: CASSSGETGHYEQYF. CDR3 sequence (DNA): TGTGCCAGCAGCTCGGGCGAGACAGGGCACTACGAGCAGTACTTC.

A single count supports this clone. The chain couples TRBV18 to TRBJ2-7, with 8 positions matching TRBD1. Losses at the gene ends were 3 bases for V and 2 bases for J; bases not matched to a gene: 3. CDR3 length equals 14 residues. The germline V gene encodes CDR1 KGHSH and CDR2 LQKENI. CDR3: CASSPRTGTYEQYF. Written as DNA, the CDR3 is TGTGCCAGCTCACCTCGGACAGGGACCTACGAGCAGTACTTC.

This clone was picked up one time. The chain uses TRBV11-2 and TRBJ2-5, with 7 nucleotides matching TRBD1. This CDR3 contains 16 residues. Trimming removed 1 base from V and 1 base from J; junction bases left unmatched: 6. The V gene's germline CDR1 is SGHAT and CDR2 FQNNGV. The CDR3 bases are TGTGCCAGCAGCTTAGGGTCAGGGGGTAGCCAAGAGACCCAGTACTTC. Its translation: CASSLGSGGSQETQYF.

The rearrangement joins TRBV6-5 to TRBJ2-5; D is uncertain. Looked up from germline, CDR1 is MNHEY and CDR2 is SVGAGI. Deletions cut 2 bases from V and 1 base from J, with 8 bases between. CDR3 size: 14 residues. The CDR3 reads CASSYSIGQETQYF. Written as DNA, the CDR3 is TGTGCCAGCAGTTACAGTATCGGCCAAGAGACCCAGTACTTC.

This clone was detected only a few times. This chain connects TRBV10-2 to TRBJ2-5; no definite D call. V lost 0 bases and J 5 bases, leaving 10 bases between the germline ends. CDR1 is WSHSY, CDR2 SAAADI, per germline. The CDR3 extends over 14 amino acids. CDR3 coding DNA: TGCGCCAGCAGTGAGTCGACTCGGTACGAGACCCAGTACTTC. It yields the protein CASSESTRYETQYF.

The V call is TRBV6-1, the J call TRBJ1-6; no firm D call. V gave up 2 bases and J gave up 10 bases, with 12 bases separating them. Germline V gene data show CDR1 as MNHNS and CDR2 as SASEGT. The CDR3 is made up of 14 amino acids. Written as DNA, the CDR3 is TGTGCCAGCAGTGAAAGCAGGCCTGGGTCACCCCTCCACTTT. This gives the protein CASSESRPGSPLHF.

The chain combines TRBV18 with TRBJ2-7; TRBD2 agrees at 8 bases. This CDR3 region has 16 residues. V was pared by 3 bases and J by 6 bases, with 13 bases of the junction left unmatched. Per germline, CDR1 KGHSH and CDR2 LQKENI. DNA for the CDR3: TGTGCCAGCTCACCGACGGGAGGGCAGGGGACCCTCGAGCAGTACTTC. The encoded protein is CASSPTGGQGTLEQYF.

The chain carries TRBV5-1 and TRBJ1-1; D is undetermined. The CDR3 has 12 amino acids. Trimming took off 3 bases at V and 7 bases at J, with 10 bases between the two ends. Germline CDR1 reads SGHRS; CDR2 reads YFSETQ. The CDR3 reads CASSSGLREAFF. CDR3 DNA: TGCGCCAGCAGCTCGGGGTTACGTGAAGCTTTCTTT. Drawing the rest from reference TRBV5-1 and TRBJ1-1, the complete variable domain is KAGVTQTPRYLIKTRGQQVTLSCSPISGHRSVSWYQQTPGQGLQFLFEYFSETQRNKGNFPGRFSGRQFSNSRSEMNVSTLELGDSALYLCASSSGLREAFFGQGTRLTVV.

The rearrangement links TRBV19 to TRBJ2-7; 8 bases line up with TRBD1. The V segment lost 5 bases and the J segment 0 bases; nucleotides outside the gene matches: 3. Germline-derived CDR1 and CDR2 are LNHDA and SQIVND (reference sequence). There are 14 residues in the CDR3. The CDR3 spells CASSQDRASYEQYF. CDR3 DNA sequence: TGTGCCAGTAGTCAGGACAGGGCCTCCTACGAGCAGTACTTC. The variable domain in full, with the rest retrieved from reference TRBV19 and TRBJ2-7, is DGGITQSPKYLFRKEGQNVTLSCEQNLNHDAMYWYRQDPGQGLRLIYYSQIVNDFQKGDIAEGYSVSREKKESFPLTVTSAQKNPTAFYLCASSQDRASYEQYFGPGTRLTVT.